The 15 T cell receptor beta chains below all came from one sample that was sequenced in a study of Ad26.COV2.S vaccination and SARS-CoV-2 variants. The treatment was: over 15 received Ad26.COV2.S at low or high dose, single or two shots; 5 received placebo; per-sample allocation not given. Following the first vaccine or placebo injection, samples were taken on day 63. Data came from immunoSEQ multiplex PCR; TCRdb stores just in-frame clones and leaves some out. The table has 440,000 or so clones, 90% seen once. Sequenced material: peripheral blood, taken in a trial of Ad26.COV2.S vaccine versus placebo. These receptors originate from a person aged 18-60 years who received the Ad26.COV2.S COVID-19 vaccine or a placebo.

The chain links TRBV12-2 to TRBJ1-5; the table calls TRBD1, which could not be checked here. TRBV12-2 is noted as a pseudogene. This CDR3 comprises 16 residues. The DNA for the CDR3 is TGTGCAAGTCGCCCCCGACAGGGGGGAGGCAATCAGCCCCAGCATTTT. This sequence encodes CASRPRQGGGNQPQHF.

This clone was counted between two and nine times. This chain connects TRBV29-1 to TRBJ2-3; TRBD2 aligns across 7 bases. V lost 5 bases and J lost 1; bases outside the gene matches: 3. The germline V gene has CDR1 SQVTM and CDR2 ANQGSEA. This CDR3 spans 13 amino acids. For the CDR3, the DNA is TGCAGCGTTCGGGCGGGGGGCACAGATACGCAGTATTTT. As protein: CSVRAGGTDTQYF.

The V and J genes are TRBV7-2 and TRBJ1-1, with 8 positions matching TRBD1. V gave up 2 bases and J gave up 0 bases; unmatched junction bases: 2. The CDR3 has 15 residues. CDR1 and CDR2 from the germline V gene are SGHTA and FQGNSA. The CDR3 sequence is CASSLRQGLNTEAFF. The CDR3 bases are TGTGCCAGCAGCTTACGACAGGGGTTGAACACTGAAGCTTTCTTT.

The chain carries TRBV5-1 and TRBJ2-1, with unresolved D. The germline V and J ends were trimmed by 0 bases and 4 bases, with 5 bases remaining between them. The CDR3 extends over 13 amino acids. In germline, CDR1 is SGHRS, CDR2 YFSETQ. The CDR3 nucleotides read TGCGCCAGCAGCTTGGCGCCGTACAATGAGCAGTTCTTC. Translating it yields CASSLAPYNEQFF.

The chain couples TRBV6-1 to TRBJ1-2, with 7 bases identical to TRBD1. J gave up 1 base and V 2 bases, and 4 bases lay outside the gene matches. CDR1 is MNHNS, CDR2 SASEGT, per germline. The CDR3 length is 15 residues. In nucleotides, the CDR3 is TGTGCCAGCAGTGAACCCACAGGGGTTAACTATGGCTACACCTTC. It translates to CASSEPTGVNYGYTF.

The chain couples TRBV5-6 to TRBJ2-7; D possibly corresponds to TRBD2 (6 bases). This CDR3 is 15 amino acids long. Germline V gives CDR1 SGHDT, CDR2 YYEEEE. Trimming took off 0 bases at V and 7 bases at J, with 17 bases between the two ends. The CDR3 DNA sequence: TGTGCCAGCAGCTTGGACGGGGGTGGGTTGGGTGAGCAGTACTTC. Its translation: CASSLDGGGLGEQYF.

This chain links TRBV6-5 with TRBJ2-7; D is unresolved. The length of the CDR3 is 11 residues. The germline V and J ends were trimmed by 6 bases and 2 bases, with 5 bases remaining between them. Germline V gives CDR1 MNHEY, CDR2 SVGAGI. As DNA, the CDR3 is TGTGCCAGCAGGACCACCTACGAGCAGTACTTC. The encoded protein is CASRTTYEQYF.

The genes are TRBV18 and TRBJ2-7, with D possibly matching TRBD2 (5 bases). Germline V CDR1 and CDR2: KGHSH, LQKENI. The CDR3 covers 13 residues. V was pared by 5 bases and J by 7 bases, with 15 bases between. The CDR3 loop reads CASSAAGFGEQYF. DNA of the CDR3: TGTGCCAGCTCAGCCGCGGGCTTCGGTGAGCAGTACTTC.

The rearrangement joins TRBV5-4 to TRBJ2-5; possible D gene TRBD1, 5 bases. The CDR3 runs 14 residues. Germline V gene data show CDR1 as SGHNT and CDR2 as YYREEE (reference sequence). Trimming stripped 3 bases from V and 2 bases from J, with 11 bases between. CDR3 region: CASSSPRQQETQYF. The DNA of the CDR3 is TGTGCCAGCAGCTCTCCCCGACAGCAAGAGACCCAGTACTTC.

The CDR3 protein is CASSLRGQAVNTIYF. CDR3 nucleotides: TGTGCCAGCAGCCTTCGCGGACAGGCCGTCAACACCATATATTTT. The chain couples TRBV5-4 to TRBJ1-3; 7 nucleotides match TRBD1. V lost 4 bases, J lost 7 bases, and 11 bases stayed unmatched. Germline CDR1 reads SGHNT; CDR2 reads YYREEE (reference sequence). This CDR3 has 15 residues.

The chain uses TRBV5-4 and TRBJ2-3; TRBD2 agrees at 9 bases. Germline CDR1 and CDR2: SGHNT and YYREEE (reference sequence). V shed 4 bases and J 0 bases; nucleotides not matched to a gene: 3. CDR3 length: 15 amino acids. Here the CDR3 DNA reads TGTGCCAGCAGCCAGACTAGCGGAAGCACAGATACGCAGTATTTT. Translated: CASSQTSGSTDTQYF.

The chain recombines TRBV6-2 or TRBV6-3 with TRBJ1-2; no definite D call. The CDR3 is made up of 18 amino acids. The germline gives CDR1 MNHEY, CDR2 SVGEGT. V was cut by 5 bases and J by 0 bases, with 22 bases left in between. The CDR3 is CASSPLGRSQKANYGYTF. The CDR3 coding sequence is TGTGCCAGCAGTCCCCTCGGACGGAGTCAAAAAGCTAACTATGGCTACACCTTC.

V and J are TRBV7-2 and TRBJ1-6; TRBD1 matches at 8 bases. This CDR3 has 16 residues. Germline CDR1 reads SGHTA; CDR2 reads FQGNSA. The V and J ends lost 0 bases and 2 bases, in that order; junction bases with no gene match: 0. The CDR3 here is CASSLAQGAYNSPLHF. The CDR3, as DNA: TGTGCCAGCAGCTTAGCACAGGGGGCCTATAATTCACCCCTCCACTTT.

This chain joins TRBV4-1 and TRBJ2-3; D unresolved. Trimming removed 0 bases from V and 6 bases from J, with 10 bases in between. The CDR3 extends over 14 amino acids. Germline V lookup: CDR1 MGHRA, CDR2 YSYEKL. In DNA form, the CDR3 reads TGCGCCAGCAGCCAAGATTTGGCTACTGATACGCAGTATTTT. This sequence encodes CASSQDLATDTQYF.

The chain carries TRBV28 and TRBJ2-1; 7 positions match TRBD2. Germline V gene lookup returns CDR1 MDHEN and CDR2 SYDVKM. The J segment lost 3 bases and the V segment lost 6 bases, leaving 8 bases of the junction unmatched. The CDR3 runs to 15 residues. CDR3 coding DNA: TGTGCCAGCAGCTTAGGCGGGAGAAACTACAATGAGCAGTTCTTC. Protein sequence: CASSLGGRNYNEQFF.